Listed here are 11 T cell receptor beta chains from one sample, sequenced in a study of tumor and adjacent non-tumor tissue in lung cancer. TCRbeta libraries were built with three rounds of nested PCR, modified from ARM-PCR. One entry per CDR3 protein results from TCRdb running MiXCR on the multiplex PCR reads. The sample carries 100,000 or so distinct CDR3 sequences, over 55% recorded once. RNA was extracted from bulk tissue without any cell sorting. This non-tumor lung sample came from over 3 cm beyond the tumor edge. Sequenced: distant non-tumor lung tissue. These receptors came from a man aged 25 to 40 with non-small cell lung cancer.

This clonotype appeared many times. One end of the junction does not line up with germline, which may come from a read error. V gene TRBV20-1 combines with J gene TRBJ2-7; D is possibly TRBD2 (6 bases). This CDR3 contains 14 residues. The germline V gene has CDR1 DFQATT and CDR2 SNEGSKA (reference sequence). Here the CDR3 DNA reads TGCAGTGCTAGAGGTCCGGGGGACTCCTCCGAGCAGTACTTC. Residues: CSARGPGDSSEQYF.

This clonotype occurred many times. The J gene is TRBJ1-2, the V gene TRBV4-3; no clear D gene. The V and J ends lost 0 bases and 6 bases respectively, with 11 bases between them. The CDR3 extends over 14 amino acids. Looked up from germline, CDR1 is LGHNA and CDR2 is YSLEER. The chain's CDR3 is CASSQDRNRDGYTF. CDR3 nucleotide sequence: TGCGCCAGCAGCCAAGATCGGAATAGGGATGGCTACACCTTC.

To note about this clonotype: One junction end does not reproduce the germline sequence, and a read error may be involved. The chain uses TRBV20-1 and TRBJ2-2, with 8 bases that match TRBD2. CDR3 length: 16 amino acids. CDR1 is DFQATT and CDR2 is SNEGSKA in the germline V gene (reference sequence). The CDR3 sequence: CSGRDPTGTSTGELFF. The CDR3 DNA sequence: TGCAGTGGTAGAGACCCAACCGGGACTAGCACCGGGGAGCTGTTTTTT.

Comments on this clonotype: Because the CDR3 is missing its conserved closing phenylalanine or tryptophan, this is likely a read error. The rearrangement joins TRBV29-1 to TRBJ1-2; no reliable D call. Trimming shortened V by 3 bases and J by 8 bases, and 22 bases separated the two germline ends. The CDR3 runs 15 residues. The germline V gene has CDR1 SQVTM and CDR2 ANQGSEA. CDR3: CSVDVARAILGGYTY. CDR3 DNA: TGCAGCGTTGATGTGGCAAGGGCGATCCTGGGAGGCTACACCTAT.

Of note for this clonotype: Germline and junction disagree at one end, which may indicate a read error. The J gene is TRBJ2-1, the V gene TRBV4-3, with D possibly matching TRBD1 (5 bases). Per the germline V gene, CDR1 is LGHNA and CDR2 is YSLEER. The length of the CDR3 is 15 residues. CDR3 amino acids: CASNQDSSSYNEQLF. In DNA form, the CDR3 reads TGCGCCAGCAACCAAGACAGTTCCTCCTACAATGAGCAGTTGTTC.

A remark on this clonotype: A much more abundant neighbour one base away suggests this may be a read error. The chain carries TRBV6-5 and TRBJ2-3; no definite D call. This CDR3 has 15 amino acids. Germline CDR1 reads MNHEY; CDR2 reads SVGAGI. The CDR3 DNA sequence: TGTGCCAGCAGTTACTCATATGCTAGAACAGATACGCGGTATTTT. Amino acids: CASSYSYARTDTRYF.

This clonotype was recorded many times. This sequence joins TRBV20-1 and TRBJ1-5; possible D gene TRBD1, 5 bases. CDR3 length: 14 residues. Germline V lookup: CDR1 DFQATT, CDR2 SNEGSKA (reference sequence). V was cut by 1 base and J by 4 bases, with 11 bases left in between. The CDR3 sequence: CSARAGARNQPQHF. CDR3 DNA sequence: TGCAGTGCTAGAGCCGGGGCCAGAAATCAGCCCCAGCATTTT.

This clonotype was counted at least ten times. The V call is TRBV6-5, the J call TRBJ2-1; 10 nucleotides line up with TRBD2. Germline CDR1 MNHEY, CDR2 SVGAGI. CDR3 length equals 13 residues. V was clipped by 5 bases and J by 9 bases; unmatched bases: 4. The CDR3 coding sequence is TGTGCCAGCAGTCGACGGACTAGCGGTGAGCAGTTCTTC. It yields the protein CASSRRTSGEQFF.

Note on this clonotype: A much bigger clone sits one base away, suggesting this may be a read error. The CDR3 DNA follows: TGTGCCAGCAGCTCGGCGACCGGGGGCAGGGATGAAAAACTGTTTTTT. This translates into CASSSATGGRDEKLFF. V usage is TRBV5-6 and J usage is TRBJ1-4; maybe TRBD1 (6 bases). Trimming cost V 3 bases and J 6 bases, with 18 bases left between them. Germline V gives CDR1 SGHDT, CDR2 YYEEEE. The CDR3 is 16 residues long.

A remark on this clonotype: A read error may produce the germline difference seen at one junction end. The chain recombines TRBV6-5 with TRBJ1-1; no reliable D call. The germline V gene encodes CDR1 MNHEY and CDR2 SVGAGI. The length of the CDR3 is 14 residues. Here the CDR3 reads CASSYTDTNTEALF. The CDR3 coding sequence is TGTGCCAGCAGTTACACTGATACGAACACTGAAGCTTTGTTT.

This clonotype is labeled medium-sized (0.01 to 0.1%). The chain uses TRBV12-3 or TRBV12-4 and TRBJ1-1; the match to TRBD1 covers 11 bases. The CDR3 has 15 amino acids. The ends lost 5 bases at V and 4 bases at J; junction bases unmatched: 6. This CDR3 reads CASSLGTGGSTEAFF. In DNA, the CDR3 is TGTGCCAGCAGTCTCGGGACAGGGGGTAGCACTGAAGCTTTCTTT.